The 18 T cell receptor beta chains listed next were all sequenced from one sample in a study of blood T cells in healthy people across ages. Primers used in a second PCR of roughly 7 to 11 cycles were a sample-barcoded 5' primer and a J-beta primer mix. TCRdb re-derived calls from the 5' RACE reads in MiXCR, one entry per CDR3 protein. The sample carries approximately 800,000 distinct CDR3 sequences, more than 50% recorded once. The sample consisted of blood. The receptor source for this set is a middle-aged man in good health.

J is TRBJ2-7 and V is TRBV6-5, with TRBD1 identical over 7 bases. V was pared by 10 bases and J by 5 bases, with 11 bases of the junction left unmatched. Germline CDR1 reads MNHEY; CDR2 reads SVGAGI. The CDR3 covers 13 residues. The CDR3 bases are TGTGCCACCCGACAGGGTTTAGGGAACGAGCAGTACTTC. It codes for CATRQGLGNEQYF.

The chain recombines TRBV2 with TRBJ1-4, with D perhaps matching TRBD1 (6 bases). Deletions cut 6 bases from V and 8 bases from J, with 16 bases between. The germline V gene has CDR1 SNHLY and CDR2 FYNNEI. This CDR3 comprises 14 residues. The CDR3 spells CASSYRVFAEKLFF. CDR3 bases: TGTGCCAGCAGCTACAGGGTTTTCGCGGAAAAACTGTTTTTT.

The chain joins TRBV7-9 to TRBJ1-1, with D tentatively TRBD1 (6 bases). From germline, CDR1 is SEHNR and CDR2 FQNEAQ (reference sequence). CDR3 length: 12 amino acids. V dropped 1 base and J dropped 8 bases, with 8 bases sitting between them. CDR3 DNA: TGTGCCAGCAGCTTAGTAGGACAGGAAGCTTTCTTT. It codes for CASSLVGQEAFF.

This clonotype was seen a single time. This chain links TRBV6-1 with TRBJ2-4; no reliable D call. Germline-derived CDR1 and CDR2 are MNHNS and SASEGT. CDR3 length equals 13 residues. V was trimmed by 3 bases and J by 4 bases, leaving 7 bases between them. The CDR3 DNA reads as TGTGCCAGCAGTGAGCAGGCGAAAAACATTCAGTACTTC. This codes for CASSEQAKNIQYF.

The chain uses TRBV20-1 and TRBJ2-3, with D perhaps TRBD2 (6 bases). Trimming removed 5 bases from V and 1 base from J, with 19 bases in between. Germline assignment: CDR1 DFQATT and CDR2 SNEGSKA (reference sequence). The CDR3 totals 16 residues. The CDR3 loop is CSAEEGSGGRTDTQYF. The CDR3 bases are TGCAGTGCTGAGGAGGGCTCCGGGGGACGCACAGATACGCAGTATTTT.

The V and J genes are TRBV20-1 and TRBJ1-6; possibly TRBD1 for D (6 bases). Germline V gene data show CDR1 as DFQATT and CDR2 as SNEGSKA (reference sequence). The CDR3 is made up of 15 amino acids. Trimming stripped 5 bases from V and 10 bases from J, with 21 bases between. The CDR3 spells CSASPTQGISSPLHF. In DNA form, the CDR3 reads TGCAGTGCTTCCCCAACTCAGGGGATCAGCTCACCCCTCCACTTT.

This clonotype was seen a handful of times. CDR3 sequence: CASSPAISSTDTQYF. As DNA, the CDR3 is TGTGCCAGCAGCCCCGCGATATCTAGCACAGATACGCAGTATTTT. The genes are TRBV7-9 and TRBJ2-3; D gene uncertain. V lost 5 bases to trimming and J lost 0 bases, with 12 bases between them. This CDR3 spans 15 amino acids. Germline V gene data show CDR1 as SEHNR and CDR2 as FQNEAQ (reference sequence).

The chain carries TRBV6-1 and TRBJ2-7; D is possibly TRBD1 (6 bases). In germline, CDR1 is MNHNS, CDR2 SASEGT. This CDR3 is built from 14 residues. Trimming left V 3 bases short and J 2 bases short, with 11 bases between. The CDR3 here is CASSDYGQPYEQYF. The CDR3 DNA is TGTGCCAGCAGTGATTACGGACAGCCCTACGAGCAGTACTTC.

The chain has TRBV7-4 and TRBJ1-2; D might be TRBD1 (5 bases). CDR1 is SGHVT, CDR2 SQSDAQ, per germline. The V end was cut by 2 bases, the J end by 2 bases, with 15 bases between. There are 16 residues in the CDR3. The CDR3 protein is CASSLPWGGTNYGYTF. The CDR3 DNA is TGTGCCAGCAGCTTACCCTGGGGGGGAACCAACTATGGCTACACCTTC. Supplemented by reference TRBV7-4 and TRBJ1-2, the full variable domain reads GAGVSQSPRYKVAKRGRDVALRCDSISGHVTLYWYRQTLGQGSEVLTYSQSDAQRDKSGRPSGRFSAERPERSVSTLKIQRTEQGDSAVYLCASSLPWGGTNYGYTFGSGTRLTVV.

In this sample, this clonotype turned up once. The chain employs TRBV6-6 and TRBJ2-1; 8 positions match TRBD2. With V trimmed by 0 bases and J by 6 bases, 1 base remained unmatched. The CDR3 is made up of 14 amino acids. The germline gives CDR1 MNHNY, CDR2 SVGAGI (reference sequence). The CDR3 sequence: CASSYSRGGNEQFF. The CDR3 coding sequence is TGTGCCAGCAGTTACTCCCGGGGGGGCAATGAGCAGTTCTTC.

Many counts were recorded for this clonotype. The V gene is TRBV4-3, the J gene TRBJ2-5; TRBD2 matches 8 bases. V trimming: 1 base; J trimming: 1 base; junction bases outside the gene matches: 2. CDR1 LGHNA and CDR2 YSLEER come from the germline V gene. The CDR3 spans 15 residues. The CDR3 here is CASSQGLASQETQYF. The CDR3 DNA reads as TGCGCCAGCAGCCAAGGACTAGCGAGCCAAGAGACCCAGTACTTC.

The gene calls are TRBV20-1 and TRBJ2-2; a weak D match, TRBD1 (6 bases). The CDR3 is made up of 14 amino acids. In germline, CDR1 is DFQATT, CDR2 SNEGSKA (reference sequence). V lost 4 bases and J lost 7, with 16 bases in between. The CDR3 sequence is CSATDYRDIGELFF. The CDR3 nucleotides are TGCAGTGCTACCGATTACAGGGATATCGGGGAGCTGTTTTTT.

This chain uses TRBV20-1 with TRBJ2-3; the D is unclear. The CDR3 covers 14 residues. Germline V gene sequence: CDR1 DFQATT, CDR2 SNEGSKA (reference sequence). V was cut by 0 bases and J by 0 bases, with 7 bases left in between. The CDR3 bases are TGCAGTGCTAGAGATCGGTTCAGCACAGATACGCAGTATTTT. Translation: CSARDRFSTDTQYF.

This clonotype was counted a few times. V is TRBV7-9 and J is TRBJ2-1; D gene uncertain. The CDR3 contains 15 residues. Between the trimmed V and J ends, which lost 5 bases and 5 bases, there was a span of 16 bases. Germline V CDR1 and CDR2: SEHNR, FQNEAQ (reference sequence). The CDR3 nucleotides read TGTGCCAGCAGCCCCGACAACTACTATGACAATGAGCAGTTCTTC. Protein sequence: CASSPDNYYDNEQFF.

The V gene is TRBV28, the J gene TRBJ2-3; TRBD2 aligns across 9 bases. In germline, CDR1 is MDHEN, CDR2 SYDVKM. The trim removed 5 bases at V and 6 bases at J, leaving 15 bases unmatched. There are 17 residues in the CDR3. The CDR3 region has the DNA TGTGCCAGCAGTACCACACCGGCCGGACTAGCGAGTGATACGCAGTATTTT. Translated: CASSTTPAGLASDTQYF.

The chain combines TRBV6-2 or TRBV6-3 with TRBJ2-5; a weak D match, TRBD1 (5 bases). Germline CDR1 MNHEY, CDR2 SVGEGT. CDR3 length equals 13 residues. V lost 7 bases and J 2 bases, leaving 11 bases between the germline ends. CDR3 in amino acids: CASKKQVQETQYF. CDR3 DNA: TGTGCCAGCAAGAAACAGGTGCAAGAGACCCAGTACTTC.

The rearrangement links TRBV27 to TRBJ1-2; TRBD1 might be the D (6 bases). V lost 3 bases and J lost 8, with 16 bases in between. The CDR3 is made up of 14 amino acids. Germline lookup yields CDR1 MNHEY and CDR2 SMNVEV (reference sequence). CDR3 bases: TGTGCCAGCAGTTTGGGTTCGACAGGCTCCGGCTACACCTTC. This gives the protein CASSLGSTGSGYTF.

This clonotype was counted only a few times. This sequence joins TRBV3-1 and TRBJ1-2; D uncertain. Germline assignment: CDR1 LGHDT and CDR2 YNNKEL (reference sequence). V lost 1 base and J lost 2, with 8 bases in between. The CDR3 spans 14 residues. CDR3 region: CASSQGTSNYGYTF. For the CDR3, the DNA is TGTGCCAGCAGCCAAGGGACGTCAAACTATGGCTACACCTTC.